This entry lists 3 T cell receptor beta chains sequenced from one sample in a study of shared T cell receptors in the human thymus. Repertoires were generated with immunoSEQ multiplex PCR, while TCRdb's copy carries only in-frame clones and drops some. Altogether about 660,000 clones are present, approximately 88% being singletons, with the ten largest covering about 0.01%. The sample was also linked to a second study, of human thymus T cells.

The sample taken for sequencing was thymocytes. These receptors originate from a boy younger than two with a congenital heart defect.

The CDR3 DNA follows: TGTGCCAGCAGTCGAAGACAGACCAAGACTAGCACGAACGAGCAGTACTTC. The encoded protein is CASSRRQTKTSTNEQYF. V usage is TRBV5-6 and J usage is TRBJ2-7; 7 bases line up with TRBD2. Germline V CDR1 and CDR2: SGHDT, YYEEEE. The CDR3 is 17 amino acids. Unmatched junction bases numbered 19, after V lost 5 bases and J lost 5 bases.

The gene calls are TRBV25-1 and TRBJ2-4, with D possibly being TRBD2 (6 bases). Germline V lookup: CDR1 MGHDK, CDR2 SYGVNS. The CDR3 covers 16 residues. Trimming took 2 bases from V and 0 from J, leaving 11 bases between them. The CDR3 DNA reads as TGTGCCAGCAGTGAAGGGGGGACGATAGCCAAAAACATTCAGTACTTC. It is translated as CASSEGGTIAKNIQYF.

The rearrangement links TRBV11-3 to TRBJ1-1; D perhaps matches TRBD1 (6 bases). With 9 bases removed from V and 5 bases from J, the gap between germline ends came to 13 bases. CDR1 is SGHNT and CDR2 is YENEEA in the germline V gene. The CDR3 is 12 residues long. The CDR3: CASTSGETEAFF. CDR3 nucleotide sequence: TGTGCCAGTACCTCAGGGGAAACTGAAGCTTTCTTT.